What follows are 20 T cell receptor beta chains derived from one specimen sequenced in a study of blood T cells in healthy people across ages. A sample-barcoded 5' primer and a J-beta primer mix were used in a second PCR of about 7 to 12 cycles. TCRdb independently ran MiXCR on the 5' RACE reads; one entry per CDR3 protein. The sample contains 800,000 or so distinct CDR3 sequences, 20% to 25% of which appear only once. A further study also used this sample, focusing on T cells of mothers and their children.

The sequenced sample consisted of blood. These receptors were obtained from a boy between 10 and 17 years old in good health.

The chain joins TRBV6-5 to TRBJ1-2, with a possible D match to TRBD1 (5 bases). Germline lookup yields CDR1 MNHEY and CDR2 SVGAGI. V dropped 5 bases and J dropped 4 bases, with 17 bases sitting between them. The CDR3 has 15 amino acids. CDR3 sequence reads: CASSQPGTAAYGYTF. The CDR3, as DNA: TGTGCCAGCAGTCAGCCCGGGACGGCCGCCTATGGCTACACCTTC.

The chain employs TRBV29-1 and TRBJ2-4, with D perhaps matching TRBD2 (5 bases). V lost 5 bases to trimming and J lost 3 bases, with 11 bases between them. CDR3 length equals 13 residues. Germline assignment: CDR1 SQVTM and CDR2 ANQGSEA. CDR3 DNA: TGCAGCGTTCGGGATAACGGCAAAAACATTCAGTACTTC. Protein sequence: CSVRDNGKNIQYF.

V gene TRBV18 combines with J gene TRBJ2-3, with a possible D match to TRBD2 (5 bases). The CDR3 covers 15 residues. Germline V CDR1 and CDR2: KGHSH, LQKENI. V was clipped by 4 bases and J by 2 bases, with 13 bases between them. As DNA, the CDR3 is TGTGCCAGCTCACTAACGGCGGAGGCCACAGATACGCAGTATTTT. Protein product: CASSLTAEATDTQYF. Supplemented by reference TRBV18 and TRBJ2-3, the full variable domain reads NAGVMQNPRHLVRRRGQEARLRCSPMKGHSHVYWYRQLPEEGLKFMVYLQKENIIDESGMPKERFSAEFPKEGPSILRIQQVVRGDSAAYFCASSLTAEATDTQYFGPGTRLTVL.

The chain carries TRBV7-2 and TRBJ1-1, with TRBD1 matching over 11 bases. Germline CDR1 SGHTA, CDR2 FQGNSA. This CDR3 region has 14 residues. The V and J ends lost 4 bases and 6 bases, in that order; junction bases with no gene match: 4. This CDR3 reads CASSSWTGGSEAFF. CDR3 coding DNA: TGTGCCAGCAGCTCCTGGACAGGGGGCTCTGAAGCTTTCTTT.

The table lists this clonotype with a few counts. This chain joins TRBV14 and TRBJ2-3; D gene ambiguous. V was shortened by 8 bases and J by 2 bases, with 17 bases between the two germline ends. CDR3 length: 15 amino acids. Germline CDR1 SGHDN, CDR2 FVKESK. The CDR3: CASGPRVGFTDTQYF. CDR3 sequence (DNA): TGTGCCAGCGGCCCCCGAGTGGGATTCACAGATACGCAGTATTTT.

This sequence joins TRBV4-3 and TRBJ1-2; no reliable D call. Trimming left V 1 base short and J 4 bases short, with 10 bases between. Germline CDR1 and CDR2: LGHNA and YSLEER. This CDR3 has 14 amino acids. Here the CDR3 reads CASSQVAVSYGYTF. The CDR3, as DNA: TGCGCCAGCAGCCAAGTCGCGGTTTCCTATGGCTACACCTTC.

The chain joins TRBV28 to TRBJ2-2; D gene uncertain. Germline-derived CDR1 and CDR2 are MDHEN and SYDVKM. The CDR3 is 15 amino acids. The V gene lost 3 bases and the J gene lost 0 bases, with 8 bases spanning the gap. CDR3 amino acids: CASSFFGTNTGELFF. In DNA, the CDR3 is TGTGCCAGCAGTTTCTTTGGTACGAACACCGGGGAGCTGTTTTTT.

This clonotype came up a few times. The chain is built from TRBV4-3 and TRBJ2-1; tentatively, D is TRBD1 or TRBD2 (5 bases each). The CDR3 is 17 residues long. The germline V gene has CDR1 LGHNA and CDR2 YSLEER. With 3 bases removed from V and 1 base from J, the gap between germline ends came to 16 bases. The CDR3 reads CASSQDSTVESYNEQFF. CDR3 coding DNA: TGCGCCAGCAGCCAGGACTCGACAGTCGAGTCCTACAATGAGCAGTTCTTC.

This rearrangement joins TRBV10-3 to TRBJ2-2; D might be TRBD2 (5 bases). Trimming took off 4 bases at V and 4 bases at J, with 13 bases between the two ends. The germline V gene encodes CDR1 ENHRY and CDR2 SYGVKD. The CDR3 extends over 15 amino acids. The CDR3 is CAISVDRGGTGELFF. The CDR3 coding sequence is TGTGCCATCAGTGTTGACCGAGGAGGCACCGGGGAGCTGTTTTTT.

The chain recombines TRBV19 with TRBJ2-3; 9 bases agree with TRBD2. Germline V gives CDR1 LNHDA, CDR2 SQIVND (reference sequence). This CDR3 region has 17 residues. J was trimmed by 1 base and V by 7 bases; bases with no gene match: 12. CDR3 sequence: CASKPAGGTWGTDTQYF. For the CDR3, the DNA is TGTGCCAGTAAGCCCGCGGGGGGGACTTGGGGCACAGATACGCAGTATTTT.

V gene TRBV12-3 or TRBV12-4 combines with J gene TRBJ2-1; no firm D call. Gene TRBJ2-7 matches the end of the DNA better, so the J call may be wrong. The CDR3 totals 14 residues. The CDR3 coding sequence is TGTGCCAGCAGTCCTACCGCCAGCTCCTACGAGCAGTACTTC. It specifies CASSPTASSYEQYF.

The rearrangement joins TRBV11-1 to TRBJ2-7; 9 bases match TRBD2. CDR1 is SGHAT and CDR2 is FQDESV in the germline V gene (reference sequence). There are 15 residues in the CDR3. V dropped 2 bases and J dropped 4; count of bases not matched to a gene: 6. The CDR3 sequence: CASSLRPAGGYEQYF. As DNA, the CDR3 is TGTGCCAGCAGCTTAAGGCCAGCGGGAGGATACGAGCAGTACTTC.

The rearrangement joins TRBV20-1 to TRBJ2-3; TRBD2 is a possible D gene (6 bases). The CDR3 contains 14 residues. V was shortened by 1 base and J by 4 bases, with 12 bases between the two germline ends. CDR1 DFQATT and CDR2 SNEGSKA come from the germline V gene (reference sequence). The CDR3 reads CSARVVSGSDTQYF. CDR3 nucleotide sequence: TGCAGTGCTAGAGTCGTCAGCGGGTCAGATACGCAGTATTTT.

The gene calls are TRBV4-3 and TRBJ2-1; D perhaps matches TRBD2 (6 bases). Germline V lookup: CDR1 LGHNA, CDR2 YSLEER. This CDR3 contains 17 residues. The ends were cut back, 4 bases at V and 0 bases at J, with 16 bases in the middle. The CDR3 bases are TGCGCCAGCAGCCTTACGCTCGGGGGAAGCTCCTACAATGAGCAGTTCTTC. This gives the protein CASSLTLGGSSYNEQFF.

The rearrangement joins TRBV29-1 to TRBJ1-5, with D possibly TRBD1 on 5 matching bases. The CDR3 is made up of 14 amino acids. The germline V and J ends were trimmed by 6 bases and 0 bases, with 12 bases remaining between them. Germline lookup yields CDR1 SQVTM and CDR2 ANQGSEA. The CDR3 nucleotides read TGCAGCGTCGCTTATGGGGGTAGCAATCAGCCCCAGCATTTT. This codes for CSVAYGGSNQPQHF.

This clonotype was seen only a few times. The chain has TRBV7-9 and TRBJ2-1; D is possibly TRBD1 (5 bases). The germline V and J ends were trimmed by 1 base and 7 bases, with 14 bases remaining between them. Germline lookup yields CDR1 SEHNR and CDR2 FQNEAQ (reference sequence). The CDR3 has 15 amino acids. CDR3 bases: TGTGCCAGCAGCTTAGGTCAGGGTAGGACGAATGAGCAGTTCTTC. Translated: CASSLGQGRTNEQFF.

This clonotype was detected a few times. The chain uses TRBV7-9 and TRBJ1-4; TRBD1 is a possible D gene (5 bases). Trimming removed 5 bases from V and 9 bases from J, with 16 bases in between. Looked up from germline, CDR1 is SEHNR and CDR2 is FQNEAQ (reference sequence). This CDR3 is built from 14 residues. CDR3 region: CASSPGPGSKKLFF. The CDR3 region has the DNA TGTGCCAGCAGCCCGGGACCGGGATCAAAAAAACTGTTTTTT.

The V call is TRBV19, the J call TRBJ1-5; TRBD1 aligns across 8 bases. From germline, CDR1 is LNHDA and CDR2 SQIVND (reference sequence). The length of the CDR3 is 15 residues. The V segment lost 5 bases and the J segment 9 bases; nucleotides outside the gene matches: 12. The CDR3 loop reads CASSPRQGLRRPQHF. The CDR3 DNA sequence: TGTGCCAGTAGTCCGCGACAGGGGCTAAGGAGGCCCCAGCATTTT. The full variable domain, completed using reference TRBV19 and TRBJ1-5, is DGGITQSPKYLFRKEGQNVTLSCEQNLNHDAMYWYRQDPGQGLRLIYYSQIVNDFQKGDIAEGYSVSREKKESFPLTVTSAQKNPTAFYLCASSPRQGLRRPQHFGDGTRLSIL.

The gene calls are TRBV20-1 and TRBJ2-3; D uncertain. Per germline, CDR1 DFQATT and CDR2 SNEGSKA (reference sequence). V dropped 3 bases and J dropped 3 bases, with 7 bases sitting between them. The CDR3 is made up of 12 amino acids. CDR3 residues: CSARKPTDTQYF. As DNA, the CDR3 is TGCAGTGCTAGGAAGCCGACAGATACGCAGTATTTT.

This clonotype was found a few times. V gene TRBV6-2 or TRBV6-3 combines with J gene TRBJ2-7; a weak D match, TRBD2 (5 bases). V was cut by 7 bases and J by 2 bases, with 15 bases left in between. The CDR3 consists of 14 residues. Germline CDR1 reads MNHEY; CDR2 reads SVGEGT. The chain's CDR3 is CASIPSGLAYEQYF. The DNA of the CDR3 is TGTGCCAGCATTCCGAGCGGCCTCGCCTACGAGCAGTACTTC.